This T cell receptor beta chain was recorded in a study of siplizumab effects on memory and regulatory T cells. Study-wide results and limits: The study did not confirm that proliferating Tregs from siplizumab cultures were suppressive.

In regard to this clone: Its antigen is unidentified.

The CDR3 totals 18 residues. CDR1 MNHNS and CDR2 SASEGT come from the germline V gene. Trimming stripped 0 bases from V and 5 bases from J, with 22 bases between. Assays were performed on some 9.2 x 10^4 TCR templates per sample. Data came from immunoSEQ multiplex PCR; TCRdb stores just in-frame clones and leaves some out. The sample gives around 100,000 clones, 80% to 95% of which show up once; 0.14% to 0.15% is in the top ten. The sample comprised CD4+ T cells sorted from blood. V usage is TRBV6-1 and J usage is TRBJ1-2, with D perhaps matching TRBD1 (6 bases). The TCR originated in a human donor in good health. The DNA of the CDR3 is TGTGCCAGCAGTGAAGCGGAGGAGGTGGGGGGGCTTAGGTATGGCTACACCTTC. This encodes CASSEAEEVGGLRYGYTF.